One and the same sample provided the 24 T cell receptor beta chains below, sequenced in a study of shared clonotypes between healthy human individuals. The assay was immunoSEQ multiplex PCR, and TCRdb's table has in-frame clones only and misses some. The table includes fewer than 2.5 million clones, 80% to 95% detected once. Sequencing input: naive CD4+ T cells from PBMCs. Subset of the sample: CD45RA+ positively selected. These TCRs come from a man between 18 and 35 years old in good health. Some clones in this sample may be carry-over from other donors' samples.

This clone was seen a few times. The V call is TRBV9, the J call TRBJ1-2; D not resolved. The CDR3 is made up of 12 amino acids. The germline gives CDR1 SGDLS, CDR2 YYNGEE. V lost 3 bases to trimming and J lost 4 bases, with 7 bases between them. The CDR3, as DNA: TGTGCCAGCAGCGCGCTTTCCTATGGCTACACCTTC. It codes for CASSALSYGYTF. The full variable domain, with the rest looked up from reference TRBV9 and TRBJ1-2, is DSGVTQTPKHLITATGQRVTLRCSPRSGDLSVYWYQQSLDQGLQFLIQYYNGEERAKGNILERFSAQQFPDLHSELNLSSLELGDSALYFCASSALSYGYTFGSGTRLTVV.

This clone came up once. The chain employs TRBV18 and TRBJ2-1; no reliable D call. The V and J ends lost 9 bases and 4 bases respectively, with 13 bases between them. From germline, CDR1 is KGHSH and CDR2 LQKENI. The CDR3 has 13 residues. This CDR3 reads CASFSPPYNEQFF. The CDR3 DNA reads TGTGCCAGTTTTTCTCCGCCTTACAATGAGCAGTTCTTC.

The chain employs TRBV5-1 and TRBJ2-1, with D hard to call. Per the germline V gene, CDR1 is SGHRS and CDR2 is YFSETQ. The CDR3 is 14 amino acids. V shed 0 bases and J shed 6 bases, with 10 bases lying between them. The CDR3 sequence is CASSLVRVRNEQFF. CDR3 DNA: TGCGCCAGCAGCTTGGTCCGGGTTCGCAATGAGCAGTTCTTC. The complete variable domain, with remaining parts taken from reference TRBV5-1 and TRBJ2-1, reads KAGVTQTPRYLIKTRGQQVTLSCSPISGHRSVSWYQQTPGQGLQFLFEYFSETQRNKGNFPGRFSGRQFSNSRSEMNVSTLELGDSALYLCASSLVRVRNEQFFGPGTRLTVL.

This clone came up once. The chain has TRBV9 and TRBJ2-3; the match to TRBD2 covers 7 bases. With 3 bases clipped from V and 1 base from J, the junction kept 8 bases outside the gene matches. The CDR3 consists of 16 residues. Germline V gives CDR1 SGDLS, CDR2 YYNGEE. CDR3 nucleotides: TGTGCCAGCAGCGCCATCCCTAGCGGAGGCACAGATACGCAGTATTTT. It codes for CASSAIPSGGTDTQYF.

The CDR3 coding sequence is TGTGCCAGCAGTTCCCCCACCGGGATTTACGGGGGAGAGACCCAGTACTTC. Translation gives CASSSPTGIYGGETQYF. The chain carries TRBV28 and TRBJ2-5; D is possibly TRBD2 (6 bases). Germline-derived CDR1 and CDR2 are MDHEN and SYDVKM. CDR3 length equals 17 residues. V lost 4 bases to trimming and J lost 4 bases, with 22 bases between them.

The rearrangement joins TRBV19 to TRBJ2-5; D remains ambiguous. CDR1 and CDR2 from the germline V gene are LNHDA and SQIVND (reference sequence). The V end lost 3 bases, the J end lost 1 base, and 9 bases lay between the germline ends. The CDR3 covers 14 residues. As DNA, the CDR3 is TGTGCCAGTAGTATTTACAATTCCCAAGAGACCCAGTACTTC. Translated, it gives CASSIYNSQETQYF. The full variable domain, in which reference TRBV19 and TRBJ2-5 provide the parts outside the CDR3, is DGGITQSPKYLFRKEGQNVTLSCEQNLNHDAMYWYRQDPGQGLRLIYYSQIVNDFQKGDIAEGYSVSREKKESFPLTVTSAQKNPTAFYLCASSIYNSQETQYFGPGTRLLVL.

This chain joins TRBV6-1 and TRBJ2-7, with 7 nucleotides matching TRBD1. The CDR3 has 12 amino acids. Germline-derived CDR1 and CDR2 are MNHNS and SASEGT. V shed 8 bases, J shed 12 bases, and the junction held 13 bases outside the gene matches. CDR3 residues: CASRRGNSGGYF. CDR3 DNA sequence: TGTGCCAGCCGCAGGGGGAATAGTGGTGGGTACTTC.

A single count supports this clone. The rearrangement links TRBV6-5 to TRBJ1-6; the D gene is possibly TRBD1 (5 bases). The V end lost 2 bases, the J end lost 9 bases, and 14 bases lay between the germline ends. CDR3 length: 15 amino acids. Per the germline V gene, CDR1 is MNHEY and CDR2 is SVGAGI. CDR3 protein: CASSYGAGRGSPLHF. The CDR3 coding sequence is TGTGCCAGCAGTTACGGTGCGGGACGTGGTTCACCCCTCCACTTT.

The chain uses TRBV18 and TRBJ1-1; possible D gene TRBD1, 6 bases. The germline V gene has CDR1 KGHSH and CDR2 LQKENI. This CDR3 has 15 residues. The V and J ends lost 5 bases and 0 bases respectively, with 13 bases between them. The CDR3 loop is CASSLGGGMNTEAFF. The CDR3 DNA reads TGTGCCAGCTCATTAGGGGGGGGCATGAACACTGAAGCTTTCTTT.

This chain connects TRBV9 to TRBJ1-2; 7 bases map to TRBD1. The ends lost 4 bases at V and 3 bases at J; junction bases unmatched: 3. Germline-derived CDR1 and CDR2 are SGDLS and YYNGEE. This CDR3 has 13 amino acids. The CDR3, as DNA: TGTGCCAGCAGCCGCGGGACAGACTATGGCTACACCTTC. It translates to CASSRGTDYGYTF.

The rearrangement links TRBV7-9 to TRBJ1-2; D gene unclear. Looked up from germline, CDR1 is SEHNR and CDR2 is FQNEAQ (reference sequence). V was shortened by 3 bases and J by 4 bases, with 12 bases between the two germline ends. The CDR3 is made up of 14 amino acids. The CDR3 region has the DNA TGTGCCAGCAGCTTGGTGGCGTCAGCCTATGGCTACACCTTC. Translating gives CASSLVASAYGYTF.

This chain connects TRBV5-1 to TRBJ1-1; 10 positions agree with TRBD1. This CDR3 region has 16 residues. The ends lost 4 bases at V and 3 bases at J; junction bases unmatched: 9. CDR1 and CDR2 from the germline V gene are SGHRS and YFSETQ. CDR3 in DNA: TGCGCCAGCAGCCCCGGGACAGGGGTTTTTGACACTGAAGCTTTCTTT. It codes for CASSPGTGVFDTEAFF. Filled out from reference TRBV5-1 and TRBJ1-1, the complete variable domain reads KAGVTQTPRYLIKTRGQQVTLSCSPISGHRSVSWYQQTPGQGLQFLFEYFSETQRNKGNFPGRFSGRQFSNSRSEMNVSTLELGDSALYLCASSPGTGVFDTEAFFGQGTRLTVV.

V gene TRBV27 combines with J gene TRBJ1-1, with 7 bases matching TRBD1. The germline gives CDR1 MNHEY, CDR2 SMNVEV (reference sequence). J was trimmed by 4 bases and V by 8 bases; bases with no gene match: 16. The CDR3 extends over 16 amino acids. In DNA form, the CDR3 reads TGTGCCAGCGGGAAATTTCGGGGACCAGGGGGCACTGAAGCTTTCTTT. Translated: CASGKFRGPGGTEAFF.

CDR3 coding DNA: TGTGCCAGCAGCTTAGGGCAGGGATGGAATCAGCCCCAGCATTTT. This encodes CASSLGQGWNQPQHF. The gene calls are TRBV11-2 and TRBJ1-5, with a weak D call TRBD1 (5 bases). CDR3 length: 15 residues. V lost 1 base and J lost 4, with 11 bases in between. Germline CDR1 SGHAT, CDR2 FQNNGV.

This sequence joins TRBV5-4 and TRBJ2-7; D is perhaps TRBD2 (6 bases). Trimming pared 1 base from V and 3 bases from J, leaving 11 bases between. From germline, CDR1 is SGHNT and CDR2 YYREEE (reference sequence). The CDR3 runs to 14 residues. The CDR3 loop reads CASSLSREDYEQYF. In DNA, the CDR3 is TGTGCCAGCAGCTTGTCCAGGGAGGACTACGAGCAGTACTTC.

With regard to this clone: Different DNA sequences within this sample yield the same CDR3. The chain employs TRBV28 and TRBJ2-1; 7 bases are a match to TRBD1. Looked up from germline, CDR1 is MDHEN and CDR2 is SYDVKM. The length of the CDR3 is 15 residues. The V and J ends lost 6 bases and 1 base, in that order; junction bases with no gene match: 6. The CDR3 DNA follows: TGTGCCAGCAGCCTGGGGACAGTTTCCTACAATGAGCAGTTCTTC. Protein sequence: CASSLGTVSYNEQFF. The full variable domain, its missing parts supplied by reference TRBV28 and TRBJ2-1, is DVKVTQSSRYLVKRTGEKVFLECVQDMDHENMFWYRQDPGLGLRLIYFSYDVKMKEKGDIPEGYSVSREKKERFSLILESASTNQTSMYLCASSLGTVSYNEQFFGPGTRLTVL.

Points on this clone: Other DNA sequences in the same sample also yield this CDR3. The chain links TRBV11-2 to TRBJ1-1; 8 bases agree with TRBD1. V lost 1 base to trimming and J lost 5 bases; unmatched junction nucleotides: 3. Germline CDR1 SGHAT, CDR2 FQNNGV. The CDR3 runs to 14 residues. CDR3 sequence: CASSLGTGRTEAFF. In DNA, the CDR3 is TGTGCCAGCAGCTTAGGGACAGGGAGGACTGAAGCTTTCTTT.

This chain joins TRBV5-5 and TRBJ2-3; 12 bases are shared with TRBD1. CDR3 size: 18 residues. In germline, CDR1 is SGHKS, CDR2 YYEKEE (reference sequence). V shed 4 bases, J shed 3 bases, and the junction held 12 bases outside the gene matches. CDR3 sequence reads: CASSPGTGGEGSTDTQYF. In DNA form, the CDR3 reads TGTGCCAGCAGCCCGGGGACAGGGGGCGAAGGGAGTACAGATACGCAGTATTTT.

V gene TRBV19 combines with J gene TRBJ1-5; TRBD1 might be the D (6 bases). This CDR3 has 16 amino acids. The V gene's germline CDR1 is LNHDA and CDR2 SQIVND (reference sequence). The V end was cut by 3 bases, the J end by 5 bases, with 17 bases between. The CDR3 DNA sequence: TGTGCCAGTAGTATCTTAGGGGGATGGAGGGATCAGCCCCAGCATTTT. Protein sequence: CASSILGGWRDQPQHF.

This rearrangement joins TRBV7-9 to TRBJ2-7; possible D gene TRBD2, 5 bases. CDR3 length equals 14 residues. Trimming took 1 base from V and 5 from J, leaving 12 bases between them. CDR1 is SEHNR and CDR2 is FQNEAQ in the germline V gene (reference sequence). The CDR3 loop reads CASSLGVGVDEQYF. The CDR3 bases are TGTGCCAGCAGCTTAGGGGTCGGGGTTGACGAGCAGTACTTC. Looking up the rest from reference TRBV7-9 and TRBJ2-7 gives the full variable domain: DTGVSQNPRHKITKRGQNVTFRCDPISEHNRLYWYRQTLGQGPEFLTYFQNEAQLEKSRLLSDRFSAERPKGSFSTLEIQRTEQGDSAMYLCASSLGVGVDEQYFGPGTRLTVT.

About this clone: Other DNA sequences in the same sample also yield this CDR3. The chain recombines TRBV5-1 with TRBJ2-7, with D possibly being TRBD1 or TRBD2 (6 bases each). The CDR3 is 13 amino acids. The V gene's germline CDR1 is SGHRS and CDR2 YFSETQ. Between the trimmed V and J ends, which lost 0 bases and 6 bases, there was a span of 10 bases. The CDR3 region has the DNA TGCGCCAGCAGCTTGGCCGGGGGCTCCGAGCAGTACTTC. Its translation: CASSLAGGSEQYF.

J is TRBJ2-7 and V is TRBV7-8, with D unresolved. Per germline, CDR1 SGHVS and CDR2 FQNEAQ. V dropped 5 bases and J dropped 7 bases, with 18 bases sitting between them. CDR3 size: 14 residues. The CDR3 region is CASSPDERIGEQYF. The CDR3 DNA sequence: TGTGCCAGCAGCCCCGACGAGCGAATCGGGGAGCAGTACTTC.

For the CDR3, the DNA is TGTGCCAGCAGCCAGGCTTATGGACAGGGGATAGCTTTCTTT. Residues: CASSQAYGQGIAFF. J is TRBJ1-1 and V is TRBV5-6, with 9 bases lining up with TRBD1. Germline loops: CDR1 SGHDT, CDR2 YYEEEE. CDR3 length equals 14 residues. V gave up 4 bases and J gave up 10 bases; unmatched junction bases: 11.

This clone was detected a few times. V usage is TRBV14 and J usage is TRBJ1-1, with D possibly matching TRBD1 (6 bases). The V end was cut by 3 bases, the J end by 3 bases, with 17 bases between. The germline CDR1 and CDR2 sequences are SGHDN and FVKESK. CDR3 size: 16 residues. The CDR3 sequence is CASSHGTRSLDTEAFF. CDR3 DNA sequence: TGTGCCAGCAGCCACGGGACACGATCTTTGGACACTGAAGCTTTCTTT. Full variable domain (missing parts from reference TRBV14 and TRBJ1-1): EAGVTQFPSHSVIEKGQTVTLRCDPISGHDNLYWYRRVMGKEIKFLLHFVKESKQDESGMPNNRFLAERTGGTYSTLKVQPAELEDSGVYFCASSHGTRSLDTEAFFGQGTRLTVV.